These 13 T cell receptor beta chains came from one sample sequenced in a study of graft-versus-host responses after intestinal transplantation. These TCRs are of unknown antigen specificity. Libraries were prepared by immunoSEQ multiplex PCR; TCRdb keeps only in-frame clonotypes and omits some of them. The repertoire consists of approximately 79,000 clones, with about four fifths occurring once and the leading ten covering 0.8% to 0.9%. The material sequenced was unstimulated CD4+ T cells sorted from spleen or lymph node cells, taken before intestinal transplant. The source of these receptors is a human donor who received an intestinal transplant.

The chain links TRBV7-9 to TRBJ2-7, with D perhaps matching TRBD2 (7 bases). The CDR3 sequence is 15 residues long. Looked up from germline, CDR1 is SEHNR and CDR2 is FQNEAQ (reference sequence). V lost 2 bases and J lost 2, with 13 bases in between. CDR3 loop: CASSLRGANPYEQYF. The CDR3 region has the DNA TGTGCCAGCAGCTTACGGGGGGCGAATCCCTACGAGCAGTACTTC.

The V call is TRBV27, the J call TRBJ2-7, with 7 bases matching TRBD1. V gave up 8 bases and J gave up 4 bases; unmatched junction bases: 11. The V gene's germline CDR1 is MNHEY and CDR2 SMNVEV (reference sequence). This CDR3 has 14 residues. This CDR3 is CASRDNRGKYEQYF. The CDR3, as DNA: TGTGCCAGCCGCGACAACAGGGGAAAGTACGAGCAGTACTTC.

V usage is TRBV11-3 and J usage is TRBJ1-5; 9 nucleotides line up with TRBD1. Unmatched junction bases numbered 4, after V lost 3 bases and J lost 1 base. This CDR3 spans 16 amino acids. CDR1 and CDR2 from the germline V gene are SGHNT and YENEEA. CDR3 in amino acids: CASSLGQGRSNQPQHF. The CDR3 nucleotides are TGTGCCAGCAGCTTGGGACAGGGAAGGAGCAATCAGCCCCAGCATTTT.

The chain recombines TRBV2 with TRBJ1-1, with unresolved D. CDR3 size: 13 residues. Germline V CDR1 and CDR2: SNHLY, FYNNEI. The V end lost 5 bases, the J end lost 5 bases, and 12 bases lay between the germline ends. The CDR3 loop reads CASSRQPGTEAFF. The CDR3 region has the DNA TGTGCCAGCAGTCGACAACCGGGGACTGAAGCTTTCTTT.

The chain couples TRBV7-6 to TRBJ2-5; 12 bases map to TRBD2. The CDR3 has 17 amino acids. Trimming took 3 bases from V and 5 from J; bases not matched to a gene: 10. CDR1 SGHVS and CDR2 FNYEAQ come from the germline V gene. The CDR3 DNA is TGTGCCAGCAGCTTTGGTCTAGCGGGAGGGCCTTGGGAGACCCAGTACTTC. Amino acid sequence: CASSFGLAGGPWETQYF.

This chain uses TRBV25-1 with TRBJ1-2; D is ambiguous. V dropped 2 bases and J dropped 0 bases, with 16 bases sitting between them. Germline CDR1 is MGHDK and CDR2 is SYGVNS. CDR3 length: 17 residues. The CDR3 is CASSEKVGSQSNYGYTF. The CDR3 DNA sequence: TGTGCCAGCAGTGAAAAGGTAGGGAGTCAGTCTAACTATGGCTACACCTTC.

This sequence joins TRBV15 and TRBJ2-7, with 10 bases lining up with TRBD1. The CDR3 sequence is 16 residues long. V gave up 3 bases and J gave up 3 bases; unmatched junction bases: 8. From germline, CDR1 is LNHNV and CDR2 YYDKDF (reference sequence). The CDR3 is CATSRARTGGIYEQYF. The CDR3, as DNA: TGTGCCACCAGCAGGGCCCGGACAGGGGGTATCTACGAGCAGTACTTC.

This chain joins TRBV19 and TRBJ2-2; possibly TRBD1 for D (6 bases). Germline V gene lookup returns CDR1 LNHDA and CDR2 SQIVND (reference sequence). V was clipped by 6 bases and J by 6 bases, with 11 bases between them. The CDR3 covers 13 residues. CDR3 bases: TGTGCCAGTAGGTTACAGGGAGCCGGGGAGCTGTTTTTT. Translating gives CASRLQGAGELFF.

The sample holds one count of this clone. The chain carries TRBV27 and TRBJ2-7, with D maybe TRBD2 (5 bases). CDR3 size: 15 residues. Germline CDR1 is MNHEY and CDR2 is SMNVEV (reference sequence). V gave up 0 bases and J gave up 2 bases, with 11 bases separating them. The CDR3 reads CASSLSRTSTYEQYF. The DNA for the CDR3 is TGTGCCAGCAGTTTATCGAGGACTTCCACCTACGAGCAGTACTTC.

This CDR3 is CASSFTSAGAGETQYF. CDR3 in DNA: TGCGCCAGCAGCTTTACCTCAGCGGGGGCGGGGGAGACCCAGTACTTC. J is TRBJ2-5 and V is TRBV5-1; the match to TRBD2 covers 8 bases. Germline-derived CDR1 and CDR2 are SGHRS and YFSETQ. V dropped 2 bases and J dropped 5; count of bases not matched to a gene: 11. This CDR3 has 16 amino acids. Variable domain in full (rest from reference TRBV5-1 and TRBJ2-5): KAGVTQTPRYLIKTRGQQVTLSCSPISGHRSVSWYQQTPGQGLQFLFEYFSETQRNKGNFPGRFSGRQFSNSRSEMNVSTLELGDSALYLCASSFTSAGAGETQYFGPGTRLLVL.

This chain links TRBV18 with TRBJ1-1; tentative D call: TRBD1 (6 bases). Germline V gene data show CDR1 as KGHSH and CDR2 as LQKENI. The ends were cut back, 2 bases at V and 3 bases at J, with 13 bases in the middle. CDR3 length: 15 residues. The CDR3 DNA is TGTGCCAGCTCACCAGTAACAGGGCCGGACACTGAAGCTTTCTTT. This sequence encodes CASSPVTGPDTEAFF. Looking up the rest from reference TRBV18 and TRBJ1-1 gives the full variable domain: NAGVMQNPRHLVRRRGQEARLRCSPMKGHSHVYWYRQLPEEGLKFMVYLQKENIIDESGMPKERFSAEFPKEGPSILRIQQVVRGDSAAYFCASSPVTGPDTEAFFGQGTRLTVV.

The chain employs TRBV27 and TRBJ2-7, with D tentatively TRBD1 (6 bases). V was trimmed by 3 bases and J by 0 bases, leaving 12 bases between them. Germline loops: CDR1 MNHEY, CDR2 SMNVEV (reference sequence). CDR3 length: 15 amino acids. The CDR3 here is CASSFETGPSYEQYF. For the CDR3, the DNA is TGTGCCAGCAGTTTCGAGACAGGACCCTCCTACGAGCAGTACTTC.

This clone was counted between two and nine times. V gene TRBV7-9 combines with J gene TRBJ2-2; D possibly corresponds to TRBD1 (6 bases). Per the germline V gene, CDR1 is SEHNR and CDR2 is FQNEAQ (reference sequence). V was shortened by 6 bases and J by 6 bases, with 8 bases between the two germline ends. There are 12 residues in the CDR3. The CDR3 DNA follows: TGTGCCAGCAGTCAGGGGCCCGGGGAGCTGTTTTTT. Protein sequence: CASSQGPGELFF.